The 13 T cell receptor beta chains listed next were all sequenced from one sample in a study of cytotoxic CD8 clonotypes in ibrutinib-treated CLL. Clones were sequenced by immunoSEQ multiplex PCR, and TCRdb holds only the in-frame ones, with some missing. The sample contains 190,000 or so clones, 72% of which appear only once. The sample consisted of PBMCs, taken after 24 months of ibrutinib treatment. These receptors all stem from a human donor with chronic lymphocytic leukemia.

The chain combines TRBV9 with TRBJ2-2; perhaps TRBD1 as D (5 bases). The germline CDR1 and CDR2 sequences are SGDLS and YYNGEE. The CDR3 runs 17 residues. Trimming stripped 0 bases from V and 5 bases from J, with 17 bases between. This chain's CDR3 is CASSVEARAVRTGELFF. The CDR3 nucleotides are TGTGCCAGCAGCGTAGAAGCCAGGGCGGTAAGGACCGGGGAGCTGTTTTTT.

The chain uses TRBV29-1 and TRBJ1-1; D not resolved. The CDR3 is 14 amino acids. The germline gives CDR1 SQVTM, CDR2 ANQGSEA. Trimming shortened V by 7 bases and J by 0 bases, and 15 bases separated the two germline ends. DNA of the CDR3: TGCAGCGGTGGCACAGCTAGCATGAACACTGAAGCTTTCTTT. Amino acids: CSGGTASMNTEAFF. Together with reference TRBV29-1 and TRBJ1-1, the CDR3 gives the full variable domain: SAVISQKPSRDICQRGTSLTIQCQVDSQVTMMFWYRQQPGQSLTLIATANQGSEATYESGFVIDKFPISRPNLTFSTLTVSNMSPEDSSIYLCSGGTASMNTEAFFGQGTRLTVV.

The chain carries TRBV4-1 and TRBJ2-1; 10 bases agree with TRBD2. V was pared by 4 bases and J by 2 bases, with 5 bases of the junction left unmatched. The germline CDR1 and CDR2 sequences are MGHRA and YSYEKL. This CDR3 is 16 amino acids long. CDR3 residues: CASSPEREGTYNEQFF. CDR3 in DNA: TGCGCCAGCAGCCCCGAGCGGGAGGGCACCTACAATGAGCAGTTCTTC.

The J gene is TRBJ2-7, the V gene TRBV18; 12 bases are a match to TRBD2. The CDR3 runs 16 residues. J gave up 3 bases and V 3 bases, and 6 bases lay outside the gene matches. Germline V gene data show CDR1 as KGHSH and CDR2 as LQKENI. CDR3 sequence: CASSPGLAGTLYEQYF. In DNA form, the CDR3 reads TGTGCCAGCTCACCCGGACTAGCGGGAACTCTCTACGAGCAGTACTTC.

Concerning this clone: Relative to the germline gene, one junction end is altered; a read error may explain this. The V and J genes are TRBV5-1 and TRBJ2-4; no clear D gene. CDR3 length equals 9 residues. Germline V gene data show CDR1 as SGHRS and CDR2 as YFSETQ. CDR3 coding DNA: TGCGCCAGCAGCTTGGTGGATTGGTTC. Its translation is CASSLVDWF.

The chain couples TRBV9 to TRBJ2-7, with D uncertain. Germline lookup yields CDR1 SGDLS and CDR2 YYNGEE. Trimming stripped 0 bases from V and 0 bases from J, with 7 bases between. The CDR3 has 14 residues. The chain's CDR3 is CASSVGKGSYEQYF. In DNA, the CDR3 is TGTGCCAGCAGCGTAGGGAAAGGCTCCTACGAGCAGTACTTC.

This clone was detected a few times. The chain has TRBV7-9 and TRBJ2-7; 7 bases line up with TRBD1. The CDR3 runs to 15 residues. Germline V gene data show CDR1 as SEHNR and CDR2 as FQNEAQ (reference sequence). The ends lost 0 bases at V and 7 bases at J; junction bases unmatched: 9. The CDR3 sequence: CASSLATAGGGEQYF. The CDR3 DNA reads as TGTGCCAGCAGCTTAGCTACGGCAGGGGGTGGGGAGCAGTACTTC.

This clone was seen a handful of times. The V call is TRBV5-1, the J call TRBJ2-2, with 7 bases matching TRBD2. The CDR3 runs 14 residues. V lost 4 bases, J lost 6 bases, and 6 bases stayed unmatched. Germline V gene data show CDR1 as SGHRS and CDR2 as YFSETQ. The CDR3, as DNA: TGCGCCAGCAGCGTATCCGCGGGAGCCGGGGAGCTGTTTTTT. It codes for CASSVSAGAGELFF.

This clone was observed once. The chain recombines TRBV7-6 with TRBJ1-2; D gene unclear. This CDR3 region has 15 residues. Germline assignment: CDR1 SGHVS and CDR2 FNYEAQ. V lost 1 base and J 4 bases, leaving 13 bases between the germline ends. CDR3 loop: CASSLDGPGSYGYTF. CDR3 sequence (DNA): TGTGCCAGCAGCTTAGATGGTCCGGGCTCCTATGGCTACACCTTC.

The CDR3: CASSHLNEKLFF. CDR3 in DNA: TGCGCCAGCAGCCACCTAAATGAAAAACTGTTTTTT. The V and J genes are TRBV4-1 and TRBJ1-4; unclear D gene. Germline V gives CDR1 MGHRA, CDR2 YSYEKL. The CDR3 contains 12 residues. The V gene lost 3 bases and the J gene lost 5 bases, with 4 bases spanning the gap.

The chain's CDR3 is CASTSGDFLSYEQYF. CDR3 DNA: TGTGCCAGCACCTCCGGGGACTTCCTTTCCTACGAGCAGTACTTC. The chain is built from TRBV4-2 and TRBJ2-7; D is perhaps TRBD2 (6 bases). Germline V gene data show CDR1 as LGHNA and CDR2 as YNFKEQ. V lost 7 bases, J lost 1 base, and 17 bases lay in between. This CDR3 is built from 15 residues.

CDR3 amino acids: CAWSVTGARNTIYF. DNA of the CDR3: TGTGCCTGGAGTGTCACAGGGGCAAGAAACACCATATATTTT. This sequence joins TRBV30 and TRBJ1-3, with 7 bases identical to TRBD1. Germline V gene data show CDR1 as GTSNPN and CDR2 as SVGIG (reference sequence). This CDR3 has 14 amino acids. J gave up 5 bases and V 0 bases, and 4 bases lay outside the gene matches.

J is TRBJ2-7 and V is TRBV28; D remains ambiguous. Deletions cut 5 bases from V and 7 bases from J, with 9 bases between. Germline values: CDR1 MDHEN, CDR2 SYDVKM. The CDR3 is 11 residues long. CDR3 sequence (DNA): TGTGCCAGCAGTCCGACACTTGAGCAGTACTTC. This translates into CASSPTLEQYF.